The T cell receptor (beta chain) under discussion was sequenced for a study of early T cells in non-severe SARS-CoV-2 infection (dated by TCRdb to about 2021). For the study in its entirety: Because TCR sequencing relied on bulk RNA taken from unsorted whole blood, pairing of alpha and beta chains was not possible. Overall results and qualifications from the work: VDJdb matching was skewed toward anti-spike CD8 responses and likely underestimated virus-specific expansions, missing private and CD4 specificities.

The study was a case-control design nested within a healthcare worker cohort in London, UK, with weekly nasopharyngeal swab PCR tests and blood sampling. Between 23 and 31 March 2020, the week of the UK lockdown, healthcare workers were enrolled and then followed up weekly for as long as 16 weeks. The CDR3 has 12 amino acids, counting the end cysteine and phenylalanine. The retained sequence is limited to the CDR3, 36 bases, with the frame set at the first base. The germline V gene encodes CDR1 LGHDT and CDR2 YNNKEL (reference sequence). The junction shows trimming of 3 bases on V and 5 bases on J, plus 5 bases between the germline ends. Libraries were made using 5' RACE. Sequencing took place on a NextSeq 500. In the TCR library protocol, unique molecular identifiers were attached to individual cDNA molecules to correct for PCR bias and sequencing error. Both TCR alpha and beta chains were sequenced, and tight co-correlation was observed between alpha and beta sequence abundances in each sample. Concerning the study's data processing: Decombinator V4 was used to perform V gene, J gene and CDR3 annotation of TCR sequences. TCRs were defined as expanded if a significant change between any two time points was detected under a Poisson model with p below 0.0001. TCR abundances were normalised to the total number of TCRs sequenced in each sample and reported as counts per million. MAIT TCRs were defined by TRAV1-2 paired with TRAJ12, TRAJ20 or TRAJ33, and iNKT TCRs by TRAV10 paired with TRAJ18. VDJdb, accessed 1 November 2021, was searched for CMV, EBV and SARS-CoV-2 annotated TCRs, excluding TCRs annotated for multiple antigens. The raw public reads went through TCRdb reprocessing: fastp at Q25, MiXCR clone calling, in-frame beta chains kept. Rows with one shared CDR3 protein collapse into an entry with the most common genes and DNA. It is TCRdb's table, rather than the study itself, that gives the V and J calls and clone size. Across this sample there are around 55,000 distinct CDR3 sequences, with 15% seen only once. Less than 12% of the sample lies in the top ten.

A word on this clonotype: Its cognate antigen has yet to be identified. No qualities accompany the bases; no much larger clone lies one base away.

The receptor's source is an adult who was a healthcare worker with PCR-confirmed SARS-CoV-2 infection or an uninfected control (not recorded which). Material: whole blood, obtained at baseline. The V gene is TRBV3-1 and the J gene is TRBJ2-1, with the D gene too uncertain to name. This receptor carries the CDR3 CASSQINNEQFF. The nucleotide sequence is TGTGCCAGCAGCCAGATCAACAATGAGCAGTTCTTC.